This TCR beta chain was documented in a study of cytomegalovirus exposure and HLA in healthy donors. Germline V gene sequence: CDR1 SGDLS, CDR2 YYNGEE. This CDR3 has 16 amino acids. V dropped 0 bases and J dropped 7; count of bases not matched to a gene: 7. Findings of the study overall: Confirmation was obtained in vitro that three CMV-associated chains are specific for CMV antigens.

The data were produced by immunoSEQ multiplex PCR, yet TCRdb's version contains in-frame clones alone and is incomplete. This table has more than 200,000 clones, 90% appearing once. Points on this clone: Its specificity is not known.

This chain joins TRBV9 and TRBJ1-2; 12 nucleotides line up with TRBD1. The sequence came from a woman in her 30s in good health and CMV-seronegative. Sequenced: PBMCs. The DNA for the CDR3 is TGTGCCAGCAGCGTAGTCCCGGGACAGGGGGCGCGTGGCTACACCTTC. It encodes CASSVVPGQGARGYTF.